What follows are 28 T cell receptor beta chains derived from one specimen sequenced in a study of T-cell memory formation after mild COVID-19 (dated by TCRdb to 2020 to 2023). Library creation used 5' RACE. The instrument given in TCRdb is Illumina NovaSeq 6000. TCRdb passed the public sequencing reads through fastp at Q25 and MiXCR, retaining productive beta sequences. Rows are combined by CDR3 protein, so each entry shows the most common genes and DNA. For this sample there are 400,000 to 450,000 distinct CDR3 sequences; roughly 18% appear just once. Of the sample, around a fifth falls within the top ten clones. The sample taken for sequencing was PBMCs or a T cell subset sorted from them (not recorded which). These receptors all come from a man younger than 30 who had mild COVID-19 (a few samples of this study predate the infection). The sample titles of this study are shuffled in the database, so cell type and time point are left out; the donor was told from shared clones.

This clonotype has a handful of counts. This CDR3 reads CASSQDHAGQSYGYTF. The CDR3 nucleotides are TGCGCCAGCAGCCAAGATCATGCGGGACAGTCCTATGGCTACACCTTC. The gene calls are TRBV4-3 and TRBJ1-2, with TRBD1 matching over 7 bases. This CDR3 has 16 amino acids. V shed 0 bases and J 4 bases; nucleotides not matched to a gene: 8. Germline V gives CDR1 LGHNA, CDR2 YSLEER.

The chain couples TRBV7-2 to TRBJ1-1, with D possibly matching TRBD1 (6 bases). V was cut by 5 bases and J by 7 bases, with 11 bases left in between. The CDR3 extends over 12 amino acids. The V gene's germline CDR1 is SGHTA and CDR2 FQGNSA. The CDR3 region has the DNA TGTGCCAGCAGCCGGACAGCATTTGAAGCTTTCTTT. Encoded protein: CASSRTAFEAFF.

V gene TRBV7-9 combines with J gene TRBJ1-1; TRBD1 matches 7 bases. The CDR3 runs to 15 residues. CDR1 and CDR2 (germline): SEHNR, FQNEAQ (reference sequence). The trim removed 0 bases at V and 2 bases at J, leaving 3 bases unmatched. The CDR3 loop reads CASSLADRSNTEAFF. DNA of the CDR3: TGTGCCAGCAGCTTAGCGGACAGGAGCAACACTGAAGCTTTCTTT. The whole variable domain, filled in from reference TRBV7-9 and TRBJ1-1, reads DTGVSQNPRHKITKRGQNVTFRCDPISEHNRLYWYRQTLGQGPEFLTYFQNEAQLEKSRLLSDRFSAERPKGSFSTLEIQRTEQGDSAMYLCASSLADRSNTEAFFGQGTRLTVV.

The genes are TRBV5-8 and TRBJ2-5, with 12 bases lining up with TRBD2. The CDR3 is 15 amino acids. V lost 3 bases, J lost 5 bases, and 5 bases stayed unmatched. The germline V gene has CDR1 SGHTS and CDR2 YDEGEE. CDR3 bases: TGTGCCAGCAGCTCAGGACTAGCGGGGACCGAGACCCAGTACTTC. Translated, it gives CASSSGLAGTETQYF.

For the CDR3, the DNA is TGTGCCTGGAGTGGCCCGGCGGGGATCGAGCAGTACTTC. Its translation: CAWSGPAGIEQYF. This sequence joins TRBV30 and TRBJ2-7; D might be TRBD2 (6 bases). V shed 1 base and J shed 6 bases, with 13 bases lying between them. The length of the CDR3 is 13 residues. Germline V gene data show CDR1 as GTSNPN and CDR2 as SVGIG (reference sequence).

A few counts support this clonotype. The chain recombines TRBV4-2 with TRBJ2-1, with 9 bases that match TRBD2. V lost 0 bases, J lost 9 bases, and 6 bases stayed unmatched. The CDR3 is 15 residues long. In germline, CDR1 is LGHNA, CDR2 YNFKEQ. The CDR3 bases are TGTGCCAGCAGCCAAGATGGCGGGGGGGCCCTTGAGCAGTTCTTC. This encodes CASSQDGGGALEQFF.

This clonotype showed up just a few times. The V gene is TRBV7-2, the J gene TRBJ2-7, with 10 bases aligning to TRBD1. CDR3 size: 14 residues. The junction had 5 bases not matched to a gene; V was cut back by 5 bases and J by 4 bases. Germline lookup yields CDR1 SGHTA and CDR2 FQGNSA. DNA for the CDR3: TGTGCCAGCAGCCCGGACAGGGGGAAATACGAGCAGTACGTC. Residues: CASSPDRGKYEQYV.

This clonotype was counted a few times. The V and J genes are TRBV5-1 and TRBJ1-2; TRBD1 is a possible D gene (6 bases). CDR3 length: 15 residues. Germline-derived CDR1 and CDR2 are SGHRS and YFSETQ. V lost 0 bases to trimming and J lost 8 bases, with 17 bases between them. CDR3 region: CASSLDGGQFRGYTF. The CDR3 DNA reads TGCGCCAGCAGCTTGGACGGCGGACAGTTTCGAGGCTACACCTTC.

This clonotype came up a few times. V is TRBV3-1 and J is TRBJ1-2; 9 bases agree with TRBD1. Trimming at V came to 0 bases and at J to 5 bases, leaving 4 bases not matched to a gene. The length of the CDR3 is 15 residues. Germline V gene lookup returns CDR1 LGHDT and CDR2 YNNKEL (reference sequence). CDR3: CASSQDTGGWYGYTF. The CDR3 bases are TGTGCCAGCAGCCAAGATACAGGGGGCTGGTATGGCTACACCTTC. Complete variable domain (other parts from reference TRBV3-1 and TRBJ1-2): DTAVSQTPKYLVTQMGNDKSIKCEQNLGHDTMYWYKQDSKKFLKIMFSYNNKELIINETVPNRFSPKSPDKAHLNLHINSLELGDSAVYFCASSQDTGGWYGYTFGSGTRLTVV.

This clonotype appeared a few times. The rearrangement uses TRBV10-3 and TRBJ2-7, with 10 nucleotides matching TRBD1. This CDR3 spans 12 amino acids. V dropped 11 bases and J dropped 7; count of bases not matched to a gene: 8. From germline, CDR1 is ENHRY and CDR2 SYGVKD. The CDR3 bases are TGTGCCTCGGGACAGGGGATGGGGGAGCAGTACGTC. The encoded protein is CASGQGMGEQYV.

This clonotype appeared a few times. The V call is TRBV7-9, the J call TRBJ2-7, with D possibly TRBD1 on 6 matching bases. Germline V CDR1 and CDR2: SEHNR, FQNEAQ (reference sequence). The CDR3 totals 15 residues. The V gene lost 1 base and the J gene lost 6 bases, with 16 bases spanning the gap. The CDR3 region has the DNA TGTGCCAGCAGCTTAGGCGGTAACAGGGCGGTCGAGCAGTACTTC. Protein sequence: CASSLGGNRAVEQYF.

This clonotype was observed a handful of times. This chain connects TRBV7-2 to TRBJ1-2; 7 nucleotides align to TRBD1. With V trimmed by 1 base and J by 1 base, 6 bases remained unmatched. The germline V gene encodes CDR1 SGHTA and CDR2 FQGNSA. The CDR3 contains 16 residues. The CDR3 reads CASSLGDRASNYGYTF. The DNA of the CDR3 is TGTGCCAGCAGCTTAGGAGACAGGGCTAGTAACTATGGCTACACCTTC.

V usage is TRBV6-5 and J usage is TRBJ1-4; D is undetermined. This CDR3 is built from 14 residues. Germline V gives CDR1 MNHEY, CDR2 SVGAGI. Trimming shortened V by 4 bases and J by 5 bases, and 11 bases separated the two germline ends. CDR3: CASSSPSRNEKLFF. The DNA of the CDR3 is TGTGCCAGCAGTTCCCCTTCCAGGAATGAAAAACTGTTTTTT.

This clonotype has a count of ten or more. V usage is TRBV7-9 and J usage is TRBJ2-7; 7 bases are a match to TRBD1. V lost 3 bases to trimming and J lost 2 bases; unmatched junction nucleotides: 13. Per the germline V gene, CDR1 is SEHNR and CDR2 is FQNEAQ (reference sequence). This CDR3 comprises 17 residues. The CDR3 DNA follows: TGTGCCAGCAGCTTTGGGACAGTCGGGGACATACCCTACGAGCAGTACTTC. Translating it yields CASSFGTVGDIPYEQYF.

V is TRBV4-1 and J is TRBJ1-5, with unresolved D. Trimming shortened V by 0 bases and J by 7 bases, and 7 bases separated the two germline ends. Germline CDR1 is MGHRA and CDR2 is YSYEKL. This CDR3 is 13 amino acids long. This CDR3 reads CASSQDQWQPQHF. As DNA, the CDR3 is TGCGCCAGCAGCCAAGATCAATGGCAGCCCCAGCATTTT.

The chain is built from TRBV5-6 and TRBJ2-7; D is perhaps TRBD2 (6 bases). This CDR3 region has 15 residues. Trimming left V 2 bases short and J 6 bases short, with 18 bases between. In germline, CDR1 is SGHDT, CDR2 YYEEEE. The DNA of the CDR3 is TGTGCCAGCAGCTTTTATGGCGGGGCCCCTTTCGAGCAGTACGTC. Residues: CASSFYGGAPFEQYV.

The rearrangement joins TRBV7-2 to TRBJ1-2; 7 nucleotides match TRBD1. The CDR3 sequence is 15 residues long. Germline CDR1 reads SGHTA; CDR2 reads FQGNSA. J lost 6 bases, V lost 0 bases, and 7 bases had no gene match. The CDR3 is CASSLAQQGNDGYTF. The DNA of the CDR3 is TGTGCCAGCAGCTTAGCCCAACAGGGGAATGATGGCTACACCTTC.

The rearrangement links TRBV5-1 to TRBJ2-5; D unclear. The CDR3 extends over 14 amino acids. V lost 0 bases and J lost 1, with 7 bases in between. Germline V gene data show CDR1 as SGHRS and CDR2 as YFSETQ. CDR3 residues: CASSLVPPQETQYF. CDR3 DNA: TGCGCCAGCAGCTTGGTCCCCCCCCAAGAGACCCAGTACTTC.

The table lists this clonotype with a few counts. V and J are TRBV6-5 and TRBJ1-6, with 8 bases that match TRBD1. From germline, CDR1 is MNHEY and CDR2 SVGAGI. V trimming: 1 base; J trimming: 10 bases; junction bases outside the gene matches: 3. The CDR3 covers 14 residues. DNA of the CDR3: TGTGCCAGCAGTTACTTAACAGGGGGATCACCCCTCCACTTT. This sequence encodes CASSYLTGGSPLHF.

This clonotype turned up a few times. The chain has TRBV29-1 and TRBJ2-1, with 11 bases matching TRBD2. J gave up 0 bases and V 1 base, and 11 bases lay outside the gene matches. The CDR3 extends over 19 amino acids. CDR1 and CDR2 (germline): SQVTM, ANQGSEA. The CDR3 loop is CSVEGPGTSGRSSYNEQFF. The CDR3 bases are TGCAGCGTTGAAGGCCCCGGGACTAGCGGAAGAAGCTCCTACAATGAGCAGTTCTTC.

In this sample, this clonotype turned up a few times. The chain recombines TRBV4-1 with TRBJ1-4; 9 bases fit TRBD1. In germline, CDR1 is MGHRA, CDR2 YSYEKL. The CDR3 is 13 residues long. Losses at the gene ends were 6 bases for V and 8 bases for J; bases not matched to a gene: 4. The CDR3 region has the DNA TGCGCCAGCAGGGACAGGGGAGAGGAAAAACTGTTTTTT. Its translation is CASRDRGEEKLFF.

There are a few counts of this clonotype. The J gene is TRBJ2-7, the V gene TRBV7-9; 12 bases are a match to TRBD2. This CDR3 is built from 17 residues. From germline, CDR1 is SEHNR and CDR2 FQNEAQ (reference sequence). V lost 5 bases to trimming and J lost 3 bases; unmatched junction nucleotides: 11. The CDR3 DNA sequence: TGTGCCAGCAGCATGACTAGCGGGGGCCCGGGTGACTACGAGCAGTACGTC. It translates to CASSMTSGGPGDYEQYV.

The chain joins TRBV20-1 to TRBJ2-1, with D possibly matching TRBD1 (7 bases). The CDR3 has 15 residues. Trimming removed 6 bases at V and 0 bases at J, with 15 bases between. Germline V gene sequence: CDR1 DFQATT, CDR2 SNEGSKA (reference sequence). The CDR3 DNA reads as TGCAGTGCCAGGGGGGCCCTAAGCTCCTACAATGAGCAGTTCTTC. Protein product: CSARGALSSYNEQFF.

The table lists this clonotype with a few counts. The chain has TRBV12-3 or TRBV12-4 and TRBJ2-3; 11 nucleotides agree with TRBD2. J was trimmed by 7 bases and V by 7 bases; bases with no gene match: 10. This CDR3 contains 15 residues. CDR3 DNA sequence: TGTGCCAGCATCCAGACTAGCGGGGTATACAATACGCAGTATTTT. It encodes CASIQTSGVYNTQYF.

This clonotype was seen a few times. This chain's CDR3 is CASSAVTGVTETQYF. The CDR3 nucleotides read TGTGCCAGCTCGGCCGTGACAGGGGTGACGGAGACCCAGTACTTC. The J gene is TRBJ2-5, the V gene TRBV18, with 8 bases fitting TRBD1. The V segment lost 6 bases and the J segment 5 bases; nucleotides outside the gene matches: 11. The CDR3 is made up of 15 amino acids. CDR1 and CDR2 from the germline V gene are KGHSH and LQKENI.

The J gene is TRBJ1-6, the V gene TRBV11-2; possible D gene TRBD1, 6 bases. The V and J ends lost 1 base and 2 bases respectively, with 12 bases between them. This CDR3 is 17 amino acids long. Germline V lookup: CDR1 SGHAT, CDR2 FQNNGV. The CDR3 loop is CASSLGPRGTYNSPLHF. CDR3 coding DNA: TGTGCCAGCAGCTTAGGCCCGAGGGGGACCTATAATTCACCCCTCCACTTT.

At least ten counts were recorded for this clonotype. At one end the junction does not follow the germline gene, possibly because of a read error. This chain joins TRBV7-9 and TRBJ2-7; maybe TRBD2 (5 bases). Germline CDR1 reads SEHNR; CDR2 reads FQNEAQ (reference sequence). The CDR3 consists of 12 residues. Here the CDR3 DNA reads TGTGCCAGCAGCTCCCGGGGTTTGGAGCGGTACTTC. Residues: CASSSRGLERYF.

Comments on this clonotype: A clone one base away is much larger, so this may be a read error. The chain employs TRBV5-1 and TRBJ1-3; D call uncertain. The V gene lost 0 bases and the J gene lost 4 bases, with 11 bases spanning the gap. The CDR3 runs 15 residues. Germline CDR1 is SGHRS and CDR2 is YFSETQ. Here the CDR3 DNA reads TGCGCCAGCAGCTTGGTTTCAGTGGTCGGAAACACCATATATTTT. This encodes CASSLVSVVGNTIYF. The full variable domain, its missing parts supplied by reference TRBV5-1 and TRBJ1-3, is KAGVTQTPRYLIKTRGQQVTLSCSPISGHRSVSWYQQTPGQGLQFLFEYFSETQRNKGNFPGRFSGRQFSNSRSEMNVSTLELGDSALYLCASSLVSVVGNTIYFGEGSWLTVV.